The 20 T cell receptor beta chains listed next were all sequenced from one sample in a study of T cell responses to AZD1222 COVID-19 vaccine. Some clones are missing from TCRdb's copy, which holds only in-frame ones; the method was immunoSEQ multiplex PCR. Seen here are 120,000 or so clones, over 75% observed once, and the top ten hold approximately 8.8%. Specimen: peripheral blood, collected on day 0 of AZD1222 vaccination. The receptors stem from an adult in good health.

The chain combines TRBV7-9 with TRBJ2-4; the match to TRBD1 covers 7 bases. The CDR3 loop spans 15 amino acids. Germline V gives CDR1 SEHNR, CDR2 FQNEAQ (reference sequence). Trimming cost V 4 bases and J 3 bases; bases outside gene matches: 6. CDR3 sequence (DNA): TGTGCCAGCAGCTCCCGCGACAGGGTCAAAAACATTCAGTACTTC. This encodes CASSSRDRVKNIQYF.

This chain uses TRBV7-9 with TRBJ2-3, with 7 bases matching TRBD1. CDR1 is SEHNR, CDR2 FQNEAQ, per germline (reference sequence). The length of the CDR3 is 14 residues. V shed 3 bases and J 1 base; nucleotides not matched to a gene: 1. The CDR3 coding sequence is TGTGCCAGCAGCTTTACAGGGGGCACAGATACGCAGTATTTT. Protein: CASSFTGGTDTQYF.

CDR3 residues: CASSLVYEQYF. For the CDR3, the DNA is TGTGCCAGCAGTTTGGTTTACGAGCAGTACTTC. The V and J genes are TRBV12-3 or TRBV12-4 and TRBJ2-7, with unresolved D. The V end was cut by 3 bases, the J end by 4 bases, with 4 bases between. The CDR3 consists of 11 residues.

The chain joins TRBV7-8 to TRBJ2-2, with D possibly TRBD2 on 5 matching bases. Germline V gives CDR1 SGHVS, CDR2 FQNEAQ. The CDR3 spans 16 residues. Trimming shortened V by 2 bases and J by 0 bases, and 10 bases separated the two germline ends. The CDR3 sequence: CASSLMSGTNTGELFF. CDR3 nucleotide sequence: TGTGCCAGCAGCTTAATGTCGGGGACGAACACCGGGGAGCTGTTTTTT.

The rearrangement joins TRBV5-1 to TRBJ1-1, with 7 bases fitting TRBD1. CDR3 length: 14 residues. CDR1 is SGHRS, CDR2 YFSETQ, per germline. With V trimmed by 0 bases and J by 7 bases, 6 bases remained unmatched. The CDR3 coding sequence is TGCGCCAGCAGCTTGGTACAGGGGACTAATGAAGCTTTCTTT. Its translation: CASSLVQGTNEAFF.

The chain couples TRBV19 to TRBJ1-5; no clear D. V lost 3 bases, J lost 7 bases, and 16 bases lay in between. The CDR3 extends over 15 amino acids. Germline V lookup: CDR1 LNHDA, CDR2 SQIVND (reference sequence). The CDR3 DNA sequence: TGTGCCAGTAGTATGGGTCAGGCTGGGGTCCAGCCCCAGCATTTT. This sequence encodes CASSMGQAGVQPQHF.

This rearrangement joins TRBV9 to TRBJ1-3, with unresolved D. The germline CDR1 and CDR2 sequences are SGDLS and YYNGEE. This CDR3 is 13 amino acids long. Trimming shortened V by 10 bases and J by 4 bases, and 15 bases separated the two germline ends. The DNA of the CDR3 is TGTGCCTCCAGCTCGGGGTCAGGAAACACCATATATTTT. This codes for CASSSGSGNTIYF. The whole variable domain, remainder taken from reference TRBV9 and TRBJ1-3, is DSGVTQTPKHLITATGQRVTLRCSPRSGDLSVYWYQQSLDQGLQFLIQYYNGEERAKGNILERFSAQQFPDLHSELNLSSLELGDSALYFCASSSGSGNTIYFGEGSWLTVV.

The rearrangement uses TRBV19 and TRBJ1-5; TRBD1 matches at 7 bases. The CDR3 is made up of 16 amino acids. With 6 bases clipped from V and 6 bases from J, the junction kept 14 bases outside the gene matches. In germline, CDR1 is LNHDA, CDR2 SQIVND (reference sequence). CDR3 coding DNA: TGTGCCAGTAGGCGCTCGACAGGGTTCGGTATTCAGCCCCAGCATTTT. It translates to CASRRSTGFGIQPQHF.

The CDR3 spells CASSLTGNSPLHF. The CDR3 DNA is TGTGCCAGCAGCTTAACCGGAAATTCACCCCTCCACTTT. The rearrangement joins TRBV7-3 to TRBJ1-6, with D hard to call. The germline V gene encodes CDR1 SGHTA and CDR2 FQGTGA. Trimming cost V 0 bases and J 7 bases, with 4 bases left between them. The length of the CDR3 is 13 residues.

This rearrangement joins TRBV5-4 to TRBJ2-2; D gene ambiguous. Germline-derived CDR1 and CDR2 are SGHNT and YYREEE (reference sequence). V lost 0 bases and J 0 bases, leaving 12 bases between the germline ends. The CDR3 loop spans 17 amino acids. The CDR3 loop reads CASSLVPGVANTGELFF. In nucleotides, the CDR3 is TGTGCCAGCAGCTTGGTGCCCGGAGTCGCGAACACCGGGGAGCTGTTTTTT.

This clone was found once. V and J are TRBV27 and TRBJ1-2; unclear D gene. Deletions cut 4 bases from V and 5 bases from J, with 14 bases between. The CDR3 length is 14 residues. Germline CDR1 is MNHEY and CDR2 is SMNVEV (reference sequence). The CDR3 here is CASSSDTVPYGYTF. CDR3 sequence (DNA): TGTGCCAGCAGTTCCGACACGGTGCCGTATGGCTACACCTTC.

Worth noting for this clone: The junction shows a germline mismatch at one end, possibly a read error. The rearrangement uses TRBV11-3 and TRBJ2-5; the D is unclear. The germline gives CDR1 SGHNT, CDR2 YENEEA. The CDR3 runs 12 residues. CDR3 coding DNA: TGTGCCAGCAGCTTAGGGCAAGTGACCCAGTACTTC. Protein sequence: CASSLGQVTQYF. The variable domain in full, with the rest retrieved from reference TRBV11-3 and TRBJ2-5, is EAGVVQSPRYKIIEKKQPVAFWCNPISGHNTLYWYLQNLGQGPELLIRYENEEAVDDSQLPKDRFSAERLKGVDSTLKIQPAELGDSAVYLCASSLGQVTQYFGPGTRLLVL.

CDR3 coding DNA: TGTGCCAGCACCCTTAGCGGGGGGGCCTACGAGCAGTACTTC. It specifies CASTLSGGAYEQYF. V is TRBV3-1 (or the pseudogene TRBV3-2) and J is TRBJ2-7; 11 bases map to TRBD2. Trimming cost V 7 bases and J 2 bases; bases outside gene matches: 4. This CDR3 spans 14 amino acids. The germline CDR1 and CDR2 sequences are LGHDT and YNNKEL (reference sequence).

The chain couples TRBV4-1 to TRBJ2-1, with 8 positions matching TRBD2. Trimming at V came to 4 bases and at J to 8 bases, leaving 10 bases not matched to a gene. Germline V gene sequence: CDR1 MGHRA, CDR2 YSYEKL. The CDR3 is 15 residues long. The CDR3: CASSPGTRGVDEQFF. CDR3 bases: TGCGCCAGCAGCCCTGGCACGCGGGGGGTAGATGAGCAGTTCTTC.

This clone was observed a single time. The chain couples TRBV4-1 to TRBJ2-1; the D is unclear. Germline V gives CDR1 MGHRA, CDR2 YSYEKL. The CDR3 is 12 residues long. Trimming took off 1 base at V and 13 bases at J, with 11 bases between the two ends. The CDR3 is CASSQVAGPQFF. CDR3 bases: TGCGCCAGCAGCCAAGTAGCTGGGCCACAGTTCTTC.

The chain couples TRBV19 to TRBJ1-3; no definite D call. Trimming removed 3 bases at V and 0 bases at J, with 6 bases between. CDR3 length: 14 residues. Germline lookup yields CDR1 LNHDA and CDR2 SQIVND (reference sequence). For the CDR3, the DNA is TGTGCCAGTAGTATCCGCTTCTCTGGAAACACCATATATTTT. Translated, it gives CASSIRFSGNTIYF.

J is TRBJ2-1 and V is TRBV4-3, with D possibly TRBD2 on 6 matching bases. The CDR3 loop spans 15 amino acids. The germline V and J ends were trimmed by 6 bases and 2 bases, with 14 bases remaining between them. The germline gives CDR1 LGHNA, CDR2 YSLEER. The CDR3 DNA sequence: TGCGCCAGCAGTCTAGGTGCGGGAACCTACAATGAGCAGTTCTTC. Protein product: CASSLGAGTYNEQFF.

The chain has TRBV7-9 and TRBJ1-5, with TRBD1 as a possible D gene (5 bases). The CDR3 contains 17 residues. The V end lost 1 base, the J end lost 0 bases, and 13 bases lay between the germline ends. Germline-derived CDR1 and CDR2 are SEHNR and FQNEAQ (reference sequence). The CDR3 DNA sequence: TGTGCCAGCAGCTTAGATCAAGGGGCCTATAGCAATCAGCCCCAGCATTTT. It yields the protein CASSLDQGAYSNQPQHF.

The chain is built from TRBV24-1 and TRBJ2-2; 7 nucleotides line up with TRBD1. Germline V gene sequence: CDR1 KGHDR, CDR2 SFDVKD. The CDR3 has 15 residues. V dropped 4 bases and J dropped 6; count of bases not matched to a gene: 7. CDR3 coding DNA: TGTGCCACCAGTGAGCCAACAGGGGTGCCCGGGGAGCTGTTTTTT. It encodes CATSEPTGVPGELFF.

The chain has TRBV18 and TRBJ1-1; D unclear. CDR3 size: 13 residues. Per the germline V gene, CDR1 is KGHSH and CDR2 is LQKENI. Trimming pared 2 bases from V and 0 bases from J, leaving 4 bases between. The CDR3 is CASSPDVNTEAFF. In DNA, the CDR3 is TGTGCCAGCTCACCAGATGTGAACACTGAAGCTTTCTTT.